Sequencing of this T cell receptor beta chain was carried out in a study of blood T cell repertoires in COVID-19. Study-wide context: Researchers got acute and convalescent COVID-19 samples from the United States, Italy and Spain. Nucleic acid was either cDNA or gDNA, and it came from T cells, B-cell-depleted T cells, or PBMCs.

Clones were sequenced by immunoSEQ multiplex PCR, and TCRdb holds only the in-frame ones, with some missing. Of around 250,000 clones in the sample, around 86% were seen once. Germline V gene data show CDR1 as SGHRS and CDR2 as YFSETQ. V shed 3 bases and J shed 5 bases, with 17 bases lying between them. CDR3 size: 15 residues. The J gene is TRBJ2-5, the V gene TRBV5-1; no reliable D call. Sequenced: peripheral blood. This clonotype was sampled from a woman in her 70s with active or convalescent COVID-19. CDR3 amino acids: CASSSGLSVGETQYF. In DNA, the CDR3 is TGCGCCAGCAGCTCCGGTCTCTCGGTCGGGGAGACCCAGTACTTC.